These 17 T cell receptor beta chains originate from one sample sequenced in a study of blood T cells in healthy people across ages. Through a sample-barcoded 5' primer and a J-beta primer mix, a second PCR was run for roughly 7 to 11 cycles. TCRdb re-called the 5' RACE reads through MiXCR, storing one row per CDR3 protein. The sample includes about 600,000 distinct CDR3 sequences, 40% to 55% seen only once; the top ten take 20% to 25%. The sample was blood. The receptors derive from a man of 80 years or more in good health.

This clonotype appeared a few times. V and J are TRBV29-1 and TRBJ2-5; tentatively, D is TRBD1 or TRBD2 (8 bases each). CDR3 length: 13 amino acids. Deletions cut 7 bases from V and 6 bases from J, with 18 bases between. Looked up from germline, CDR1 is SQVTM and CDR2 is ANQGSEA. CDR3 sequence reads: CSADRAGGKTQYF. The DNA for the CDR3 is TGCAGCGCGGACAGGGCGGGAGGAAAGACCCAGTACTTC.

This chain links TRBV10-3 with TRBJ1-5; tentatively, D is TRBD1 (6 bases). The end of the DNA is better explained by TRBJ2-3, so the J call may be wrong. The CDR3 has 17 amino acids. Germline V gene lookup returns CDR1 ENHRY and CDR2 SYGVKD. As DNA, the CDR3 is TGTGCCATCAGTGAGTCGACAGGTGGATATAGCAATCAGCCCCAGTATTTT. This translates into CAISESTGGYSNQPQYF.

The chain combines TRBV12-3 or TRBV12-4 with TRBJ2-1; D unclear. The CDR3 contains 13 residues. The V end was cut by 3 bases, the J end by 5 bases, with 8 bases between. Here the CDR3 DNA reads TGTGCCAGCAGTTTTCCCGGAGACAATGAGCAGTTCTTC. Its protein product is CASSFPGDNEQFF.

This sequence joins TRBV18 and TRBJ2-4; either TRBD1 or TRBD2 may supply D (5 bases each). V lost 3 bases and J 3 bases, leaving 12 bases between the germline ends. This CDR3 spans 15 amino acids. Germline CDR1 KGHSH, CDR2 LQKENI. The CDR3 reads CASSPYRDRKNIQYF. The CDR3 DNA follows: TGTGCCAGCTCACCCTACCGGGACCGCAAAAACATTCAGTACTTC.

V and J are TRBV12-3 or TRBV12-4 and TRBJ2-1; TRBD1 matches 9 bases. J gave up 3 bases and V 7 bases, and 10 bases lay outside the gene matches. The length of the CDR3 is 16 residues. The CDR3 nucleotides are TGTGCCAGCACCGCTCAGGGACAGGGAGGCTACAATGAGCAGTTCTTC. Translated, it gives CASTAQGQGGYNEQFF.

The chain recombines TRBV6-2 or TRBV6-3 with TRBJ2-1; D call uncertain. Germline V lookup: CDR1 MNHEY, CDR2 SVGEGT. V lost 4 bases, J lost 5 bases, and 15 bases lay in between. CDR3 length equals 15 residues. The DNA for the CDR3 is TGTGCCAGCAGTTTCCGTGGTTTAGCAGACAATGAGCAGTTCTTC. It codes for CASSFRGLADNEQFF.

The chain combines TRBV6-6 with TRBJ2-1, with unresolved D. The V and J ends lost 5 bases and 12 bases respectively, with 14 bases between them. The CDR3 is 12 amino acids. In germline, CDR1 is MNHNY, CDR2 SVGAGI (reference sequence). The CDR3 DNA reads as TGTGCCAGCAGTAAGGGCGTAGGTTCGCAGTTCTTC. Its translation: CASSKGVGSQFF.

The chain uses TRBV11-2 and TRBJ2-3, with D unresolved. Trimming took off 0 bases at V and 6 bases at J, with 10 bases between the two ends. This CDR3 spans 14 amino acids. Germline loops: CDR1 SGHAT, CDR2 FQNNGV. CDR3: CASSLEPTVDTQYF. The CDR3, as DNA: TGTGCCAGCAGCTTAGAACCCACCGTGGATACGCAGTATTTT.

This chain uses TRBV5-1 with TRBJ1-1; D call uncertain. Trimming took 2 bases from V and 0 from J, leaving 14 bases between them. The CDR3 loop spans 16 amino acids. The V gene's germline CDR1 is SGHRS and CDR2 YFSETQ. The CDR3 nucleotides read TGCGCCAGCAGCTTTGGCAGTTCAGCCATGAACACTGAAGCTTTCTTT. It yields the protein CASSFGSSAMNTEAFF.

This sequence joins TRBV6-2 or TRBV6-3 and TRBJ2-5; a possible D gene is TRBD1 (6 bases). V gave up 6 bases and J gave up 7 bases, with 9 bases separating them. The CDR3 runs to 11 residues. Per the germline V gene, CDR1 is MNHEY and CDR2 is SVGEGT. In nucleotides, the CDR3 is TGTGCCAGCAGGGGGGCGTTGACCCAGTACTTC. The encoded protein is CASRGALTQYF.

The sample holds a few counts of this clonotype. The J gene is TRBJ2-4, the V gene TRBV20-1; D gene unclear. The V gene lost 0 bases and the J gene lost 0 bases, with 18 bases spanning the gap. Germline CDR1 and CDR2: DFQATT and SNEGSKA (reference sequence). The CDR3 loop spans 18 amino acids. The CDR3 here is CSARDQEFADLAKNIQYF. The CDR3 coding sequence is TGCAGTGCTAGAGATCAGGAGTTCGCAGATTTAGCCAAAAACATTCAGTACTTC.

The V gene is TRBV5-4, the J gene TRBJ2-5; 7 nucleotides align to TRBD2. CDR3 size: 16 residues. From germline, CDR1 is SGHNT and CDR2 YYREEE (reference sequence). The V gene end was trimmed by 4 bases and the J gene end by 2 bases; junction bases not matched to a gene: 11. For the CDR3, the DNA is TGTGCCAGCAGCCCCTCCGGGACTAACCGACAAGAGACCCAGTACTTC. Its protein product is CASSPSGTNRQETQYF.

Details on this clonotype: At one of its ends the junction is not consistent with the germline gene, which may arise from a read error. The chain has TRBV6-5 and TRBJ1-6; 11 bases match TRBD1. This CDR3 is built from 16 residues. Germline values: CDR1 MNHEY, CDR2 SVGAGI. CDR3 residues: CASRLDRGLYNSPPHF. DNA of the CDR3: TGTGCCAGCAGGTTGGACAGGGGGCTTTATAATTCACCCCCCCACTTT.

The chain joins TRBV6-5 to TRBJ2-1, with 11 nucleotides matching TRBD2. CDR1 is MNHEY, CDR2 SVGAGI, per germline. The CDR3 runs 18 residues. V shed 4 bases, J shed 0 bases, and the junction held 8 bases outside the gene matches. CDR3 DNA sequence: TGTGCCAGCAGTTCCCTAGCGGGGGGCCTGAGCTCCTACAATGAGCAGTTCTTC. Its protein is CASSSLAGGLSSYNEQFF.

This clonotype was detected a few times. The V gene is TRBV24-1, the J gene TRBJ2-1, with TRBD2 as a possible D gene (6 bases). Germline V lookup: CDR1 KGHDR, CDR2 SFDVKD. Trimming stripped 3 bases from V and 5 bases from J, with 19 bases between. This CDR3 contains 17 residues. The CDR3 loop is CATSDGGLDTPNNEQFF. The DNA for the CDR3 is TGTGCCACCAGTGATGGGGGACTGGACACCCCTAACAATGAGCAGTTCTTC.

The table lists this clonotype with a few counts. This rearrangement joins TRBV4-3 to TRBJ2-3; 8 bases line up with TRBD2. Germline CDR1 is LGHNA and CDR2 is YSLEER. The ends lost 0 bases at V and 2 bases at J; junction bases unmatched: 10. The CDR3 runs to 18 residues. CDR3 sequence reads: CASSQDSGVRINTDTQYF. The DNA for the CDR3 is TGCGCCAGCAGCCAAGATAGCGGGGTCCGGATAAACACAGATACGCAGTATTTT.

This clonotype was counted between two and nine times. The genes are TRBV5-5 and TRBJ2-1, with D perhaps matching TRBD2 (5 bases). The V gene's germline CDR1 is SGHKS and CDR2 YYEKEE (reference sequence). Trimming cost V 1 base and J 8 bases, with 10 bases left between them. The CDR3 runs to 13 residues. As DNA, the CDR3 is TGTGCCAGCAGCTTGTGGGCTAGCCATGAGCAGTTCTTC. This gives the protein CASSLWASHEQFF.